This TCR beta chain derives from a study of blood T cell repertoires in COVID-19. Whole-study context: COVID-19 samples collected from the United States, Italy and Spain covered acute and convalescent phases. T cells, B-cell-depleted T cells, or PBMCs provided the cDNA or gDNA that served as material.

Methods used by the authors: Reference gene primer amplification yielded estimated nucleated cell counts. Sequencing was performed with immunoSEQ multiplex PCR; in TCRdb, only in-frame clones are kept and a portion is missing. V, J and clone size were drawn from that table, and D and trimming were deduced from the DNA. The top ten clones hold around 4% of a sample with about 68,000 clones, roughly 86% of them seen once. The CDR3 length is 15 residues. Germline CDR1 SGHDN, CDR2 FVKESK. V shed 4 bases, J shed 6 bases, and the junction held 6 bases outside the gene matches. The chain has TRBV14 and TRBJ2-2; 9 bases agree with TRBD2. The receptor was isolated from a man aged 45-60 years with acute or convalescent COVID-19. Sequencing input: peripheral blood. The CDR3 reads CASSLWLAGAGELFF. CDR3 in DNA: TGTGCCAGCAGCCTTTGGTTAGCGGGGGCCGGGGAGCTGTTTTTT.